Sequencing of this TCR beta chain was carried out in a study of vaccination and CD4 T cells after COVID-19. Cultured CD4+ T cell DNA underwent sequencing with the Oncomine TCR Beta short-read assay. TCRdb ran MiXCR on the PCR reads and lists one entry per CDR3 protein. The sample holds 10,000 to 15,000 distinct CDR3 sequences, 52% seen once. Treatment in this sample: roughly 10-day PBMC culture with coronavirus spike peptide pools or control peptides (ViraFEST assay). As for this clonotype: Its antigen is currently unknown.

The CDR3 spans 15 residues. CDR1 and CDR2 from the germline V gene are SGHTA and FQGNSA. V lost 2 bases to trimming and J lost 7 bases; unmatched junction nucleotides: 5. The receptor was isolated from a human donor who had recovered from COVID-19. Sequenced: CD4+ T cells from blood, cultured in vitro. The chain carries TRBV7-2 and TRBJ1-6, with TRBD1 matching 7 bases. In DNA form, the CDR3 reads TGTGCCAGCAGCTTACGACAGGGAGGAAATTCACCCCTCCACTTT. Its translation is CASSLRQGGNSPLHF.